The source of this T cell receptor beta chain is a study of T cell repertoires in ileal Crohn's disease. Study summary: Median disease duration was about 8.5 years; 35% smoked at surgery. Every patient was operated on for stricturing (about 60%) or penetrating (roughly 39%) complications. Postoperative therapy was given to about half: about 11 thiopurines, 15 to 20 anti-TNF agents. Findings of the study overall: High-frequency clones were more common in sorted CD8 than CD4 cells.

Trimming removed 4 bases at V and 3 bases at J, with 8 bases between. The length of the CDR3 is 13 residues. Germline CDR1 SGDLS, CDR2 YYNGEE. The data were produced by immunoSEQ multiplex PCR, yet TCRdb's version contains in-frame clones alone and is incomplete. This table has some 5,100 clones, 87% appearing once. A remark on this clone: Antigen specificity is unknown.

The sample taken for sequencing was ileal tissue. The chain couples TRBV9 to TRBJ1-3; D remains unclear. The receptor was derived from an adult with Crohn's disease. The CDR3 loop is CASSRERGNTIYF. CDR3 coding DNA: TGTGCCAGCAGCCGCGAGCGTGGAAACACCATATATTTT.